Detailed here is one T cell receptor beta chain. Profiling relied on immunoSEQ multiplex PCR, and the TCRdb table lists in-frame clones only, not all of them. The sample holds around 34,000 clones; more than 90% are singletons and the top ten take 6.4%. Specified treatment: preoperative locoregional IRX-2 cytokine immunotherapy. These data are taken from a study of preoperative IRX-2 immunotherapy in early breast cancer. This CDR3 region has 15 residues. V and J are TRBV21-1 and TRBJ2-7; the table's D call, TRBD1, has no DNA check behind it. TRBV21-1 is shown as a pseudogene. The origin of this receptor is a human donor with breast cancer. This specimen was collected from a patient treated with IRX-2 immunotherapy. The CDR3 DNA sequence: TGTGCCAGCAGCGGCCGGGACAGGGTCTCCTACGAGCAGTACTTC. Translating gives CASSGRDRVSYEQYF.